The next 14 T cell receptor beta chains were all read from a single sample in a study of shared clonotypes between healthy human individuals. Method: immunoSEQ multiplex PCR; TCRdb's copy keeps in-frame clones and lacks some. Counted here are hundreds of thousands of clones, around 96% occurring once; the ten biggest clones make up approximately 0.12%. CD8 cells classed as naive were CD45RO-negative and positively selected for CCR7, excluding terminally differentiated effector memory CD45RA+ cells. The sequencing input was naive CD8+ T cells sorted from blood. The receptors stem from a woman between 25 and 40 years old in good health.

The chain uses TRBV29-1 and TRBJ1-5; tentative D call: TRBD1 (6 bases). The germline V gene has CDR1 SQVTM and CDR2 ANQGSEA. The V end was cut by 7 bases, the J end by 2 bases, with 12 bases between. There are 13 residues in the CDR3. For the CDR3, the DNA is TGCAGCGCCCGGGGGGCAGGCAATCAGCCCCAGCATTTT. It yields the protein CSARGAGNQPQHF.

The chain has TRBV9 and TRBJ2-7; 7 bases are shared with TRBD1. Germline-derived CDR1 and CDR2 are SGDLS and YYNGEE. This CDR3 is 15 amino acids long. V dropped 0 bases and J dropped 1; count of bases not matched to a gene: 4. The CDR3 bases are TGTGCCAGCAGCGTAGAGGACAGGCCGTCCTACGAGCAGTACTTC. This encodes CASSVEDRPSYEQYF. The variable domain in full, with the rest retrieved from reference TRBV9 and TRBJ2-7, is DSGVTQTPKHLITATGQRVTLRCSPRSGDLSVYWYQQSLDQGLQFLIQYYNGEERAKGNILERFSAQQFPDLHSELNLSSLELGDSALYFCASSVEDRPSYEQYFGPGTRLTVT.

As regards this clone: Other DNA sequences of this sample code for an identical CDR3. The V and J genes are TRBV5-4 and TRBJ2-7; D is uncertain. CDR1 and CDR2 from the germline V gene are SGHNT and YYREEE (reference sequence). The CDR3 is 11 residues long. The V gene lost 5 bases and the J gene lost 3 bases, with 6 bases spanning the gap. This chain's CDR3 is CASSSNYEQYF. Here the CDR3 DNA reads TGTGCCAGCAGTTCTAACTACGAGCAGTACTTC.

The genes are TRBV5-1 and TRBJ2-1; maybe TRBD1 (6 bases). V was trimmed by 0 bases and J by 5 bases, leaving 18 bases between them. The germline CDR1 and CDR2 sequences are SGHRS and YFSETQ. There are 17 residues in the CDR3. The CDR3 DNA reads as TGCGCCAGCAGCTTGGCCGGCGCCAGGGGCATCAACAATGAGCAGTTCTTC. It codes for CASSLAGARGINNEQFF.

This clone occurred a few times. The sample carries other DNA sequences with the same CDR3. The rearrangement uses TRBV27 and TRBJ1-1; D gene uncertain. Trimming cost V 0 bases and J 1 base, with 3 bases left between them. The germline V gene has CDR1 MNHEY and CDR2 SMNVEV (reference sequence). The CDR3 is made up of 13 amino acids. The CDR3 reads CASSLSENTEAFF. CDR3 bases: TGTGCCAGCAGTTTATCAGAGAACACTGAAGCTTTCTTT.

The chain is built from TRBV7-9 and TRBJ2-7; 11 bases map to TRBD2. Trimming cost V 4 bases and J 1 base; bases outside gene matches: 6. Germline V CDR1 and CDR2: SEHNR, FQNEAQ (reference sequence). CDR3 length: 16 amino acids. This CDR3 reads CASSWGTSGGSYEQYF. The CDR3 nucleotides read TGTGCCAGCAGCTGGGGGACTAGCGGAGGGTCCTACGAGCAGTACTTC.

The chain links TRBV2 to TRBJ2-1, with 8 bases that match TRBD2. Trimming took 7 bases from V and 1 from J; bases not matched to a gene: 6. CDR3 size: 15 residues. From germline, CDR1 is SNHLY and CDR2 FYNNEI. The DNA of the CDR3 is TGTGCCAGCAAGGCTAGCGGGCGTTCCTACAATGAGCAGTTCTTC. It is translated as CASKASGRSYNEQFF. Full variable domain (outside the CDR3, taken from reference TRBV2 and TRBJ2-1): EPEVTQTPSHQVTQMGQEVILRCVPISNHLYFYWYRQILGQKVEFLVSFYNNEISEKSEIFDDQFSVERPDGSNFTLKIRSTKLEDSAMYFCASKASGRSYNEQFFGPGTRLTVL.

The rearrangement joins TRBV5-1 to TRBJ2-7; D possibly uses TRBD1 or TRBD2 (5 bases each). Between the trimmed V and J ends, which lost 0 bases and 3 bases, there was a span of 7 bases. Germline lookup yields CDR1 SGHRS and CDR2 YFSETQ. CDR3 size: 13 residues. Here the CDR3 reads CASSLGGNYEQYF. CDR3 DNA sequence: TGCGCCAGCAGCTTGGGGGGGAACTACGAGCAGTACTTC.

The rearrangement links TRBV27 to TRBJ2-5; TRBD2 matches 9 bases. Germline V gives CDR1 MNHEY, CDR2 SMNVEV (reference sequence). Germline trimming cut 2 bases from V and 5 bases from J; bases unmatched to any gene: 3. CDR3 size: 14 residues. Written as DNA, the CDR3 is TGTGCCAGCAGTTTAGCGGGAGGGAGGGAGACCCAGTACTTC. This encodes CASSLAGGRETQYF.

The V gene is TRBV6-5, the J gene TRBJ2-7; 7 nucleotides agree with TRBD1. Germline V gives CDR1 MNHEY, CDR2 SVGAGI. V lost 6 bases to trimming and J lost 0 bases; unmatched junction nucleotides: 8. This CDR3 spans 15 amino acids. CDR3 in DNA: TGTGCCAGCAGCCCCGGACAGGAAAGCTCCTACGAGCAGTACTTC. Its protein is CASSPGQESSYEQYF.

The chain has TRBV5-5 and TRBJ2-7, with TRBD2 matching 7 bases. Germline CDR1 and CDR2: SGHKS and YYEKEE (reference sequence). With V trimmed by 4 bases and J by 6 bases, 7 bases remained unmatched. The CDR3 is 13 residues long. CDR3 sequence: CASSAGEFSEQYF. CDR3 nucleotide sequence: TGTGCCAGCAGCGCGGGGGAGTTCTCCGAGCAGTACTTC.

CDR3 in DNA: TGTGCCAGCAGTTTGGGACAGGGGGCAGGCACTGAAGCTTTCTTT. It yields the protein CASSLGQGAGTEAFF. The chain recombines TRBV6-5 with TRBJ1-1; 12 positions agree with TRBD1. CDR1 is MNHEY and CDR2 is SVGAGI in the germline V gene. V was clipped by 4 bases and J by 4 bases; unmatched bases: 4. The CDR3 consists of 15 residues.

With respect to this clone: Distinct nucleotide sequences in the sample also encode this CDR3. The rearrangement links TRBV4-1 to TRBJ2-7, with TRBD1 matching 9 bases. V trimming: 4 bases; J trimming: 3 bases; junction bases outside the gene matches: 7. Per the germline V gene, CDR1 is MGHRA and CDR2 is YSYEKL. The CDR3 spans 15 residues. The CDR3 is CASSLRDRAGYEQYF. For the CDR3, the DNA is TGCGCCAGCAGCCTCCGGGACAGGGCTGGCTACGAGCAGTACTTC.

This sequence joins TRBV28 and TRBJ1-2; D call uncertain. Trimming removed 4 bases at V and 6 bases at J, with 6 bases between. The CDR3 is 11 amino acids. Germline values: CDR1 MDHEN, CDR2 SYDVKM. The CDR3 region has the DNA TGTGCCAGCAGTTCCCGCAATGGCTACACCTTC. This sequence encodes CASSSRNGYTF.